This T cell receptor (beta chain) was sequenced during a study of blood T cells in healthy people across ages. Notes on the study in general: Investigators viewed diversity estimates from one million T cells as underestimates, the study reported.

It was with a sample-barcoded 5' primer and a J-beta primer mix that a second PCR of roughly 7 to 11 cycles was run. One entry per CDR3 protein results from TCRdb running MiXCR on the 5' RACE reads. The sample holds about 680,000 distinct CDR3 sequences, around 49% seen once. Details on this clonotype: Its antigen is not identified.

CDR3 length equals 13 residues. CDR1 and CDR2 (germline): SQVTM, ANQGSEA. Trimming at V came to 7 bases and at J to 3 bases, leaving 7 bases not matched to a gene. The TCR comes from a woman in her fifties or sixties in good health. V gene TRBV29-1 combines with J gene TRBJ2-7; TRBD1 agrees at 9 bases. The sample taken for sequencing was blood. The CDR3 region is CSAWDRVNYEQYF. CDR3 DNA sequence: TGCAGCGCCTGGGACAGGGTAAACTACGAGCAGTACTTC.